Below, 25 T cell receptor beta chains from the same sample are listed, as sequenced in a study of blood T cell repertoires in COVID-19. Measured with immunoSEQ multiplex PCR; TCRdb has only the in-frame clones, and not every one. The sample consists of fewer than 300,000 clones, 80% to 85% of them appearing once. The sequencing sample was made of peripheral blood. These receptors all stem from an older woman with active or convalescent COVID-19.

The chain combines TRBV27 with TRBJ2-6, with D possibly TRBD2 on 6 matching bases. The V and J ends lost 6 bases and 2 bases respectively, with 20 bases between them. The CDR3 has 18 amino acids. Looked up from germline, CDR1 is MNHEY and CDR2 is SMNVEV (reference sequence). The CDR3 loop reads CASSTSGGGLPGANVLTF. Written as DNA, the CDR3 is TGTGCCAGCAGCACCTCCGGCGGAGGGCTCCCTGGGGCCAACGTCCTGACTTTC.

This clone was seen just once. CDR3 coding DNA: TGTGCCAGCAGCCAAGGACCCGGGGACACGAACCCGCAGTATTTT. Its translation: CASSQGPGDTNPQYF. V and J are TRBV3-1 (or the pseudogene TRBV3-2) and TRBJ2-3; D is perhaps TRBD1 (6 bases). The CDR3 loop spans 15 amino acids. Germline V gene data show CDR1 as LGHDT and CDR2 as YNNKEL (reference sequence). V shed 1 base and J shed 10 bases, with 18 bases lying between them.

CDR3 in DNA: TGTGCCAGCAGCTTCCGGGACAGGGTGAATCAGCCCCAGCATTTT. It translates to CASSFRDRVNQPQHF. This chain links TRBV7-2 with TRBJ1-5; TRBD1 agrees at 9 bases. The trim removed 3 bases at V and 4 bases at J, leaving 4 bases unmatched. Looked up from germline, CDR1 is SGHTA and CDR2 is FQGNSA. The CDR3 has 15 residues.

The chain links TRBV7-9 to TRBJ2-3; tentative D call: TRBD2 (5 bases). The V end was cut by 0 bases, the J end by 3 bases, with 10 bases between. The CDR3 is made up of 15 amino acids. Per the germline V gene, CDR1 is SEHNR and CDR2 is FQNEAQ (reference sequence). The CDR3 bases are TGTGCCAGCAGCTTAGCGCAGTCGGGGACAGATACGCAGTATTTT. This encodes CASSLAQSGTDTQYF.

This clone was seen a handful of times. The chain combines TRBV19 with TRBJ2-2, with D tentatively TRBD2 (7 bases). Trimming shortened V by 3 bases and J by 6 bases, and 20 bases separated the two germline ends. CDR3 length: 17 residues. Germline-derived CDR1 and CDR2 are LNHDA and SQIVND (reference sequence). The CDR3 is CASSMGGLLMAPGELFF. In DNA, the CDR3 is TGTGCCAGTAGTATGGGGGGGCTTCTCATGGCCCCCGGGGAGCTGTTTTTT.

The chain joins TRBV7-6 to TRBJ2-2; 7 nucleotides agree with TRBD2. This CDR3 is 13 amino acids long. CDR1 and CDR2 (germline): SGHVS, FNYEAQ. The ends lost 5 bases at V and 9 bases at J; junction bases unmatched: 6. The CDR3 protein is CASSPGGDRELFF. The CDR3 DNA reads as TGTGCCAGCAGCCCGGGGGGTGATCGGGAGCTGTTTTTT.

This sequence joins TRBV21-1 and TRBJ2-2; the table assigns TRBD1, which was not confirmed against the DNA. TRBV21-1 is shown as a pseudogene. The CDR3 spans 15 residues. CDR3 sequence reads: CASSKALCRAGELFF. The CDR3 DNA reads as TGTGCCAGCAGCAAAGCGCTCTGCAGGGCCGGGGAGCTGTTTTTT.

This clone has more than one count but fewer than ten. The chain employs TRBV2 and TRBJ2-7, with a possible D match to TRBD2 (6 bases). The germline V and J ends were trimmed by 8 bases and 0 bases, with 11 bases remaining between them. Germline V gene data show CDR1 as SNHLY and CDR2 as FYNNEI. This CDR3 is built from 13 residues. The CDR3 loop reads CASLGGLSYEQYF. In nucleotides, the CDR3 is TGTGCCAGCCTGGGGGGTCTCTCCTACGAGCAGTACTTC.

The CDR3 is CASSLRGGQNTQYF. Here the CDR3 DNA reads TGTGCCAGCAGCCTTCGGGGGGGCCAAAATACGCAGTATTTT. The chain has TRBV3-1 (or the pseudogene TRBV3-2) and TRBJ2-3, with 8 bases lining up with TRBD2. The CDR3 spans 14 residues. V shed 4 bases, J shed 7 bases, and the junction held 7 bases outside the gene matches. Germline CDR1 LGHDT, CDR2 YNNKEL (reference sequence).

This sequence joins TRBV7-2 and TRBJ2-3; 8 nucleotides agree with TRBD2. The CDR3 covers 15 residues. J lost 3 bases, V lost 9 bases, and 11 bases had no gene match. CDR1 is SGHTA and CDR2 is FQGNSA in the germline V gene. This chain's CDR3 is CASRAPGGWTDTQYF. The CDR3 DNA is TGTGCCAGTCGCGCGCCGGGGGGGTGGACAGATACGCAGTATTTT.

The J gene is TRBJ2-7, the V gene TRBV5-8, with 7 bases fitting TRBD2. The CDR3 extends over 16 amino acids. Trimming took 0 bases from V and 2 from J; bases not matched to a gene: 8. Germline V CDR1 and CDR2: SGHTS, YDEGEE. The CDR3 here is CASSLEGGGFTYEQYF. Written as DNA, the CDR3 is TGTGCCAGCAGCTTGGAGGGCGGGGGTTTCACCTACGAGCAGTACTTC.

The genes are TRBV18 and TRBJ1-5; 7 nucleotides line up with TRBD1. Germline CDR1 is KGHSH and CDR2 is LQKENI. With 6 bases clipped from V and 4 bases from J, the junction kept 6 bases outside the gene matches. This CDR3 has 14 residues. This chain's CDR3 is CASSHDRENQPQHF. For the CDR3, the DNA is TGTGCCAGCTCTCATGACAGGGAGAATCAGCCCCAGCATTTT.

The chain carries TRBV10-3 and TRBJ1-3; D is uncertain. Trimming shortened V by 6 bases and J by 3 bases, and 12 bases separated the two germline ends. From germline, CDR1 is ENHRY and CDR2 SYGVKD. The CDR3 sequence is 14 residues long. CDR3 coding DNA: TGTGCCATCAGGGGTTCGGGAGGTGGAAACACCATATATTTT. Protein product: CAIRGSGGGNTIYF.

The chain has TRBV4-2 and TRBJ1-5; TRBD1 is a possible D gene (5 bases). Germline CDR1 is LGHNA and CDR2 is YNFKEQ. The CDR3 extends over 20 amino acids. The ends were cut back, 1 base at V and 0 bases at J, with 22 bases in the middle. In nucleotides, the CDR3 is TGTGCCAGCAGCCAAGCCCCAGGGACCCCGGGGAGGTATAGCAATCAGCCCCAGCATTTT. Translated, it gives CASSQAPGTPGRYSNQPQHF.

This clone was seen more than once but under ten times. This sequence joins TRBV19 and TRBJ1-1, with 9 bases identical to TRBD1. The junction had 4 bases not matched to a gene; V was cut back by 4 bases and J by 4 bases. The germline CDR1 and CDR2 sequences are LNHDA and SQIVND (reference sequence). The CDR3 is 14 residues long. CDR3 DNA sequence: TGTGCCAGTAGTACGAACAGGGGGCTCACTGAAGCTTTCTTT. Translated: CASSTNRGLTEAFF. Based on the CDR3 plus reference TRBV19 and TRBJ1-1, the full variable domain is DGGITQSPKYLFRKEGQNVTLSCEQNLNHDAMYWYRQDPGQGLRLIYYSQIVNDFQKGDIAEGYSVSREKKESFPLTVTSAQKNPTAFYLCASSTNRGLTEAFFGQGTRLTVV.

The chain carries TRBV15 and TRBJ1-2, with 9 bases fitting TRBD1. After removal of 5 bases from V and 8 bases from J, the junction contained 9 bases not matched to a gene. The CDR3 sequence is 14 residues long. Germline CDR1 reads LNHNV; CDR2 reads YYDKDF (reference sequence). For the CDR3, the DNA is TGTGCCACCAGCTCCGCGGGACAGGGAGGGGGCTACACCTTC. Translated, it gives CATSSAGQGGGYTF.

The CDR3 loop reads CASSPAGDYEQYF. The CDR3 region has the DNA TGTGCCAGCAGCCCGGCGGGGGACTACGAGCAGTACTTC. The rearrangement joins TRBV21-1 to TRBJ2-7; the DNA was not compared with TRBD2, the D call given in the table. TRBV21-1 has pseudogene status. The CDR3 totals 13 residues.

This clone was seen a few times. Written as DNA, the CDR3 is TGTGCCAGCTCACCAATAGCGGGACTCAACACTGAAGCTTTCTTT. This sequence encodes CASSPIAGLNTEAFF. The V call is TRBV18, the J call TRBJ1-1, with D maybe TRBD1 (5 bases). Looked up from germline, CDR1 is KGHSH and CDR2 is LQKENI. This CDR3 spans 15 amino acids. V was clipped by 2 bases and J by 2 bases, with 12 bases between them.

V usage is TRBV10-3 and J usage is TRBJ2-7; unclear D gene. With 0 bases removed from V and 5 bases from J, the gap between germline ends came to 8 bases. The V gene's germline CDR1 is ENHRY and CDR2 SYGVKD. This CDR3 has 13 residues. The CDR3 DNA follows: TGTGCCATCAGTGAGTCGAGTGGTCACGAGCAGTACTTC. Amino acids: CAISESSGHEQYF.

This clone was seen a handful of times. The chain employs TRBV7-2 and TRBJ1-3; 8 positions agree with TRBD1. There are 16 residues in the CDR3. V shed 1 base and J 3 bases; nucleotides not matched to a gene: 5. CDR1 and CDR2 (germline): SGHTA, FQGNSA. The chain's CDR3 is CASSLEGTGNGNTIYF. The CDR3 DNA reads TGTGCCAGCAGCTTAGAGGGGACAGGAAATGGAAACACCATATATTTT. The full variable domain, completed using reference TRBV7-2 and TRBJ1-3, is GAGVSQSPSNKVTEKGKDVELRCDPISGHTALYWYRQSLGQGLEFLIYFQGNSAPDKSGLPSDRFSAERTGGSVSTLTIQRTQQEDSAVYLCASSLEGTGNGNTIYFGEGSWLTVV.

V gene TRBV6-5 combines with J gene TRBJ2-1, with TRBD2 matching 14 bases. With 5 bases clipped from V and 8 bases from J, the junction kept 2 bases outside the gene matches. Germline V gives CDR1 MNHEY, CDR2 SVGAGI. This CDR3 has 14 amino acids. The DNA for the CDR3 is TGTGCCAGCAGTCCGGGACTAGCGGGGGATGAGCAGTTCTTC. It translates to CASSPGLAGDEQFF.

This sequence joins TRBV6-2 or TRBV6-3 and TRBJ1-2; 8 nucleotides line up with TRBD1. Germline assignment: CDR1 MNHEY and CDR2 SVGEGT. Germline trimming cut 5 bases from V and 4 bases from J; bases unmatched to any gene: 12. This CDR3 is 16 amino acids long. CDR3 sequence: CASSALRAGQGYGYTF. For the CDR3, the DNA is TGTGCCAGCAGTGCGCTAAGGGCCGGACAGGGCTATGGCTACACCTTC.

This chain uses TRBV5-1 with TRBJ2-7, with TRBD1 as a possible D gene (5 bases). Germline V gene data show CDR1 as SGHRS and CDR2 as YFSETQ. This CDR3 is 14 amino acids long. Between the trimmed V and J ends, which lost 2 bases and 2 bases, there was a span of 11 bases. Here the CDR3 DNA reads TGCGCCAGCAGCTTCGGACACCGCACCTACGAGCAGTACTTC. It yields the protein CASSFGHRTYEQYF.

CDR3 in amino acids: CASSQGHEQYF. The CDR3 DNA reads TGTGCCAGCAGCCAAGGGCACGAGCAGTACTTC. The chain couples TRBV3-1 (or the pseudogene TRBV3-2) to TRBJ2-7; D uncertain. Germline loops: CDR1 LGHDT, CDR2 YNNKEL (reference sequence). This CDR3 region has 11 residues. Trimming removed 1 base from V and 5 bases from J, with 3 bases in between.

The gene calls are TRBV14 and TRBJ1-5; D not certain. The CDR3 contains 12 residues. The V gene's germline CDR1 is SGHDN and CDR2 FVKESK. The V and J ends lost 1 base and 9 bases respectively, with 7 bases between them. The CDR3 DNA sequence: TGTGCCAGCAGCCAAGCTCACGGGCCCCAGCATTTT. Its translation: CASSQAHGPQHF.